This T cell receptor (beta chain) was recovered during a study of cytomegalovirus exposure and HLA in healthy donors. Study-wide findings and caveats: Some segments of the V type, notably TRBV6-2 and TRBV6-3, were excluded as indistinguishable. TCR beta sequences reportedly predicted the HLA-A and HLA-B alleles of most subjects accurately. Researchers reported that a few CMV-associated chains were confirmed in vitro as CMV antigen-specific. Evidence from a later analysis indicated that most CMV-associated TCR beta chains looked HLA-restricted.

The primer mix had 60 Vbeta and 13 Jbeta primers. Clones were read by immunoSEQ multiplex PCR, and TCRdb kept only the in-frame ones, dropping some. The sample has about 110,000 clones, 74% seen once; the top ten hold 2.6%. To note about this clone: Its antigen is unknown.

The CDR3 runs 15 residues. V was clipped by 7 bases and J by 6 bases; unmatched bases: 13. The germline gives CDR1 LNHDA, CDR2 SQIVND (reference sequence). The receptor comes from a man aged 50-60 years in good health and CMV-seropositive. The V call is TRBV19, the J call TRBJ1-1, with TRBD1 matching 8 bases. The sample was PBMCs. The CDR3 here is CASNLGQGRQPEAFF. In nucleotides, the CDR3 is TGTGCCAGTAACCTCGGACAGGGCCGACAACCTGAAGCTTTCTTT.